The sequence of this TCR beta chain was determined in a study of shared clonotypes between healthy human individuals. The repertoire was sequenced with immunoSEQ multiplex PCR; TCRdb's copy has only in-frame clones and lacks some. This table has about 640,000 clones, about 78% appearing once. From germline, CDR1 is MDHEN and CDR2 SYDVKM. Unmatched junction bases numbered 4, after V lost 6 bases and J lost 1 base. The CDR3 runs 14 residues. The chain has TRBV28 and TRBJ2-5; TRBD2 matches 8 bases. The receptor was derived from a woman in her 30s in good health. The sample taken for sequencing was memory CD4+ T cells sorted from blood. Subset indicated: CD45RA-negative fraction. CDR3 amino acids: CASRKLAAQETQYF. The CDR3 region has the DNA TGTGCCAGCAGAAAACTAGCGGCCCAAGAGACCCAGTACTTC. Full variable domain (remainder filled in from reference TRBV28 and TRBJ2-5): DVKVTQSSRYLVKRTGEKVFLECVQDMDHENMFWYRQDPGLGLRLIYFSYDVKMKEKGDIPEGYSVSREKKERFSLILESASTNQTSMYLCASRKLAAQETQYFGPGTRLLVL.